The 20 T cell receptor beta chains in this list originate from one sample, sequenced in a study of T cells in Graves' hyperthyroidism and ophthalmopathy. TCR beta CDR3 sequences were amplified from RNA transcripts. RT-PCR in the first round (using the HTBI primer set) targeted the TCR CDR3. MiXCR, applied by TCRdb to the multiplex PCR reads, yields one record per CDR3 protein. The sample includes hundreds of thousands of distinct CDR3 sequences, around 15% of them seen just once. The specimen sequenced was blood. These receptors originate from a woman aged 18-29 years with Graves' hyperthyroidism.

This clonotype was found a few times. This rearrangement joins TRBV9 to TRBJ2-1, with D hard to call. This CDR3 contains 17 residues. Germline values: CDR1 SGDLS, CDR2 YYNGEE. Trimming took off 1 base at V and 0 bases at J, with 14 bases between the two ends. CDR3: CASSVSSGRSSYNEQFF. CDR3 nucleotides: TGTGCCAGCAGCGTAAGCTCCGGCAGAAGCTCCTACAATGAGCAGTTCTTC.

The rearrangement links TRBV27 to TRBJ1-2, with a tentative D call TRBD1 (5 bases). Germline CDR1 and CDR2: MNHEY and SMNVEV (reference sequence). The CDR3 sequence is 12 residues long. The germline V and J ends were trimmed by 5 bases and 6 bases, with 10 bases remaining between them. The chain's CDR3 is CASSTGGNGYTF. CDR3 nucleotide sequence: TGTGCCAGCAGTACGGGGGGGAATGGCTACACCTTC.

The V and J genes are TRBV7-9 and TRBJ2-2; D perhaps matches TRBD1 (5 bases). From germline, CDR1 is SEHNR and CDR2 FQNEAQ (reference sequence). The CDR3 runs to 14 residues. V gave up 8 bases and J gave up 8 bases, with 18 bases separating them. The CDR3 loop reads CASPGLQSSGELFF. The CDR3 nucleotides read TGTGCCAGCCCAGGGCTCCAGAGCTCGGGGGAGCTGTTTTTT.

This clonotype showed up just a few times. A read error may account for a junction end that differs from germline. The V and J genes are TRBV7-2 and TRBJ2-7; 7 positions match TRBD2. Germline assignment: CDR1 SGHTA and CDR2 FQGNSA. The CDR3 is made up of 15 amino acids. CDR3 sequence reads: CVSTLSGLSSYEQYF. The CDR3 region has the DNA TGTGTCAGCACCCTTAGCGGGCTGAGCTCCTACGAGCAGTACTTC.

This clonotype came up many times. The chain employs TRBV5-1 and TRBJ2-1; TRBD2 aligns across 7 bases. This CDR3 is built from 16 residues. V lost 5 bases, J lost 0 bases, and 8 bases stayed unmatched. The germline V gene has CDR1 SGHRS and CDR2 YFSETQ. The CDR3 reads CASRETTSSSYNEQFF. CDR3 DNA: TGCGCCAGCAGGGAAACGACTAGCAGCTCCTACAATGAGCAGTTCTTC. Looking up the rest from reference TRBV5-1 and TRBJ2-1 gives the full variable domain: KAGVTQTPRYLIKTRGQQVTLSCSPISGHRSVSWYQQTPGQGLQFLFEYFSETQRNKGNFPGRFSGRQFSNSRSEMNVSTLELGDSALYLCASRETTSSSYNEQFFGPGTRLTVL.

V gene TRBV18 combines with J gene TRBJ1-2; 7 positions agree with TRBD1. Germline V CDR1 and CDR2: KGHSH, LQKENI. The junction had 17 bases not matched to a gene; V was cut back by 3 bases and J by 7 bases. The length of the CDR3 is 17 residues. CDR3 region: CASSPRDSLIGTVGYTF. The CDR3 bases are TGTGCCAGCTCACCCAGGGACAGCCTCATAGGGACGGTTGGCTACACCTTC.

This clonotype was observed a handful of times. The J gene is TRBJ2-3, the V gene TRBV4-3; tentative D call: TRBD1 (5 bases). The CDR3 length is 15 residues. Germline V lookup: CDR1 LGHNA, CDR2 YSLEER. V lost 0 bases and J 7 bases, leaving 14 bases between the germline ends. CDR3: CASSQDSWGANTQYF. As DNA, the CDR3 is TGCGCCAGCAGCCAAGATAGCTGGGGCGCCAATACGCAGTATTTT.

Details on this clonotype: The junction and the germline gene differ at one end; a read error may be behind it. The chain couples TRBV24-1 to TRBJ2-1; D not resolved. The CDR3 is made up of 15 amino acids. Germline CDR1 reads KGHDR; CDR2 reads SFDVKD. The CDR3 DNA reads TGTACCACCAGTGACTCCACAATCGGGCAGATTGAGCAGTTCTTC. As protein: CTTSDSTIGQIEQFF.

Only a few counts were recorded for this clonotype. V is TRBV18 and J is TRBJ1-5; D remains unclear. This CDR3 has 16 amino acids. Trimming stripped 0 bases from V and 7 bases from J, with 16 bases between. Germline assignment: CDR1 KGHSH and CDR2 LQKENI. The CDR3 DNA follows: TGTGCCAGCTCACCACCGGGCCGGGCGGGAGGGCAGCCCCAGCATTTT. Amino acids: CASSPPGRAGGQPQHF.

This clonotype has ten or more counts. The chain recombines TRBV12-3 or TRBV12-4 with TRBJ2-7, with 10 bases lining up with TRBD2. This CDR3 region has 16 residues. V dropped 10 bases and J dropped 5; count of bases not matched to a gene: 17. CDR3 in DNA: TGTGCCAACCTAGCGGGAGAGCGGTCCAGTATGCACGAGCAGTACTTC. Encoded protein: CANLAGERSSMHEQYF.

A few counts support this clonotype. V gene TRBV12-3 or TRBV12-4 combines with J gene TRBJ2-2; 13 bases are shared with TRBD2. J lost 5 bases, V lost 5 bases, and 5 bases had no gene match. This CDR3 is 16 amino acids long. Here the CDR3 reads CASSRPGLAGTGELFF. The CDR3 coding sequence is TGTGCCAGCAGTCGGCCGGGACTAGCGGGAACCGGGGAGCTGTTTTTT.

In its sample, this clonotype was seen a few times. The chain combines TRBV15 with TRBJ1-5; TRBD1 might be the D (6 bases). The V end was cut by 4 bases, the J end by 2 bases, with 12 bases between. CDR3 size: 15 residues. Germline assignment: CDR1 LNHNV and CDR2 YYDKDF (reference sequence). CDR3 protein: CATSNSGVGNQPQHF. The CDR3 region has the DNA TGTGCCACCAGCAATTCAGGGGTGGGCAATCAGCCCCAGCATTTT.

The chain carries TRBV27 and TRBJ2-2; D gene unclear. V was trimmed by 2 bases and J by 2 bases, leaving 9 bases between them. The CDR3 sequence is 15 residues long. Germline-derived CDR1 and CDR2 are MNHEY and SMNVEV (reference sequence). The CDR3 nucleotides read TGTGCCAGCAGTTTAGGGGTTGTCAACACCGGGGAGCTGTTTTTT. It encodes CASSLGVVNTGELFF.

The chain carries TRBV19 and TRBJ1-5; maybe TRBD1 (6 bases). The V end lost 3 bases, the J end lost 6 bases, and 15 bases lay between the germline ends. The germline V gene encodes CDR1 LNHDA and CDR2 SQIVND (reference sequence). The CDR3 totals 15 residues. For the CDR3, the DNA is TGTGCCAGTAGTATTTGGAATAGAGGGGGTCAGCCCCAGCATTTT. Translation gives CASSIWNRGGQPQHF.

To note about this clonotype: This could be a read error, since a much larger clone is one nucleotide away. This CDR3 is missing its conserved last phenylalanine or tryptophan, likely due to a read error. V is TRBV5-1 and J is TRBJ2-7; D remains ambiguous. The V gene lost 0 bases and the J gene lost 0 bases, with 13 bases spanning the gap. The CDR3 is 16 amino acids. Per the germline V gene, CDR1 is SGHRS and CDR2 is YFSETQ. This CDR3 is CASSLGPPAGSYEQYL. The CDR3 DNA sequence: TGCGCCAGCAGCTTGGGACCCCCTGCAGGCTCCTACGAGCAGTACTTA.

Ten or more counts support this clonotype. The rearrangement links TRBV7-8 to TRBJ2-5; a weak D match, TRBD1 (6 bases). The germline V gene has CDR1 SGHVS and CDR2 FQNEAQ. CDR3 length: 14 amino acids. Deletions cut 4 bases from V and 3 bases from J, with 12 bases between. CDR3 nucleotides: TGTGCCAGCAGCTCGGGATACAGGGAAGAGACCCAGTACTTC. Encoded protein: CASSSGYREETQYF.

This clonotype showed up just a few times. The genes are TRBV10-3 and TRBJ1-1; D is unresolved. Germline V gene lookup returns CDR1 ENHRY and CDR2 SYGVKD. Trimming shortened V by 3 bases and J by 6 bases, and 17 bases separated the two germline ends. The CDR3 spans 15 residues. The CDR3 is CAISEGPGVYPEAFF. The DNA for the CDR3 is TGTGCCATCAGTGAAGGGCCTGGGGTATACCCTGAAGCTTTCTTT.

In its sample, this clonotype was seen many times. This chain uses TRBV12-3 or TRBV12-4 with TRBJ2-1, with 12 bases matching TRBD2. This CDR3 region has 15 residues. Unmatched junction bases numbered 9, after V lost 11 bases and J lost 4 bases. The CDR3 is CACTVGLAGYNEQFF. DNA for the CDR3: TGTGCCTGTACTGTCGGACTAGCGGGGTACAATGAGCAGTTCTTC.

Points on this clonotype: One end of the junction does not line up with germline, which may come from a read error. The chain uses TRBV11-2 and TRBJ2-7; tentatively, D is TRBD2 (6 bases). The CDR3 sequence is 16 residues long. The germline gives CDR1 SGHAT, CDR2 FQNNGV. The CDR3 loop is CTSSSLGLSAGYEQYF. The DNA of the CDR3 is TGTACCAGCAGCTCCCTAGGACTATCCGCCGGCTACGAGCAGTACTTC.

The chain is built from TRBV5-5 and TRBJ2-1; 10 positions agree with TRBD1. V shed 3 bases, J shed 7 bases, and the junction held 7 bases outside the gene matches. This CDR3 spans 15 amino acids. Looked up from germline, CDR1 is SGHKS and CDR2 is YYEKEE (reference sequence). CDR3 residues: CASSWGTGAPNEQFF. The CDR3 DNA sequence: TGTGCCAGCAGCTGGGGGACAGGGGCTCCAAATGAGCAGTTCTTC.